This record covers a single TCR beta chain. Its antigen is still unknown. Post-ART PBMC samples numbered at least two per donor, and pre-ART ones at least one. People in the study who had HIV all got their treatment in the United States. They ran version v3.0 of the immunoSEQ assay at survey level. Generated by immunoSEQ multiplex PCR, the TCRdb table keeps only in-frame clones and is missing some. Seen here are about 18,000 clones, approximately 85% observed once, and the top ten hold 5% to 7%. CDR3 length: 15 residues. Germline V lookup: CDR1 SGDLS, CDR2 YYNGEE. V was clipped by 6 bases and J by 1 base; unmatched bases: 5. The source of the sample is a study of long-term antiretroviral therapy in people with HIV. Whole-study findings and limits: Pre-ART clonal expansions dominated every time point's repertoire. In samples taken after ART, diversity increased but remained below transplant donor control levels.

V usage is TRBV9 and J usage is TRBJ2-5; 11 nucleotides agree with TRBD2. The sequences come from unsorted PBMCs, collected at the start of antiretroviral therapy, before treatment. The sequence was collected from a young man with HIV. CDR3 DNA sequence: TGTGCCAGCACCCTAGCGGGAGGTCTCCAAGAGACCCAGTACTTC. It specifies CASTLAGGLQETQYF.